Listed here are 29 T cell receptor beta chains from one sample, sequenced in a study of blood T cell repertoires in COVID-19. Assay used: immunoSEQ multiplex PCR; TCRdb lists only in-frame clones, some missing. The repertoire consists of roughly 100,000 clones, with roughly 86% occurring once and the leading ten covering about 17%. Input material: peripheral blood. The receptor source for this set is a human donor in a cohort sampled during active COVID-19.

The J gene is TRBJ1-4, the V gene TRBV9; no reliable D call. Germline loops: CDR1 SGDLS, CDR2 YYNGEE. Between the trimmed V and J ends, which lost 4 bases and 5 bases, there was a span of 15 bases. The CDR3 length is 15 residues. CDR3 region: CASSPATIANEKLFF. The CDR3 nucleotides are TGTGCCAGCAGCCCCGCGACAATTGCGAATGAAAAACTGTTTTTT.

V is TRBV7-9 and J is TRBJ2-7, with D unresolved. The CDR3 contains 12 residues. V lost 1 base to trimming and J lost 3 bases, with 4 bases between them. CDR1 SEHNR and CDR2 FQNEAQ come from the germline V gene (reference sequence). Here the CDR3 DNA reads TGTGCCAGCAGCTTAGTTCTCTACGAGCAGTACTTC. Amino acids: CASSLVLYEQYF. The variable domain in full, completed from reference TRBV7-9 and TRBJ2-7, reads DTGVSQNPRHKITKRGQNVTFRCDPISEHNRLYWYRQTLGQGPEFLTYFQNEAQLEKSRLLSDRFSAERPKGSFSTLEIQRTEQGDSAMYLCASSLVLYEQYFGPGTRLTVT.

The chain has TRBV6-5 and TRBJ1-4; D unclear. The germline gives CDR1 MNHEY, CDR2 SVGAGI. The V and J ends lost 6 bases and 5 bases respectively, with 16 bases between them. The CDR3 runs 15 residues. CDR3 loop: CASRDLGRANEKLFF. DNA for the CDR3: TGTGCCAGCAGAGACCTAGGGAGGGCGAATGAAAAACTGTTTTTT.

This clone was recorded once. The V gene is TRBV27, the J gene TRBJ1-1, with 7 bases fitting TRBD1. The CDR3 has 15 residues. Looked up from germline, CDR1 is MNHEY and CDR2 is SMNVEV (reference sequence). The junction had 3 bases not matched to a gene; V was cut back by 1 base and J by 1 base. The chain's CDR3 is CASSLFNRGNTEAFF. The CDR3 DNA follows: TGTGCCAGCAGTTTATTTAACAGGGGGAACACTGAAGCTTTCTTT.

The chain uses TRBV5-1 and TRBJ2-7, with no clear D. Per the germline V gene, CDR1 is SGHRS and CDR2 is YFSETQ. The CDR3 runs 15 residues. V lost 4 bases, J lost 1 base, and 15 bases lay in between. CDR3 sequence reads: CASSQSAIESYEQYF. CDR3 DNA sequence: TGCGCCAGCAGCCAGTCAGCGATAGAGTCCTACGAGCAGTACTTC.

The rearrangement uses TRBV14 and TRBJ1-6; D ambiguous. CDR3 length: 13 residues. Germline CDR1 reads SGHDN; CDR2 reads FVKESK. V lost 1 base and J 9 bases, leaving 7 bases between the germline ends. CDR3 DNA: TGTGCCAGCAGCCAAGTGACGGGTTCACCCCTCCACTTT. It yields the protein CASSQVTGSPLHF. The full variable domain, with the rest looked up from reference TRBV14 and TRBJ1-6, is EAGVTQFPSHSVIEKGQTVTLRCDPISGHDNLYWYRRVMGKEIKFLLHFVKESKQDESGMPNNRFLAERTGGTYSTLKVQPAELEDSGVYFCASSQVTGSPLHFGNGTRLTVT.

This clone was found once. The V gene is TRBV5-1, the J gene TRBJ2-5; 11 nucleotides align to TRBD2. This CDR3 comprises 16 residues. After removal of 0 bases from V and 4 bases from J, the junction contained 5 bases not matched to a gene. Germline lookup yields CDR1 SGHRS and CDR2 YFSETQ. DNA of the CDR3: TGCGCCAGCAGCTTGGCCCCTAGCGGGGGGCTAGAGACCCAGTACTTC. Translation gives CASSLAPSGGLETQYF.

The V call is TRBV12-3 or TRBV12-4, the J call TRBJ1-2, with 7 bases that match TRBD1. Trimming removed 7 bases from V and 3 bases from J; junction bases left unmatched: 5. This CDR3 region has 13 residues. This CDR3 is CASTRQGDYGYTF. The CDR3 DNA sequence: TGTGCCAGCACCCGACAGGGAGACTATGGCTACACCTTC.

V is TRBV7-3 and J is TRBJ1-1; tentatively, D is TRBD1 (6 bases). The CDR3 contains 13 residues. The ends were cut back, 5 bases at V and 2 bases at J, with 9 bases in the middle. Germline V gives CDR1 SGHTA, CDR2 FQGTGA. CDR3 amino acids: CASSQDSNTEAFF. CDR3 DNA sequence: TGTGCCAGCAGCCAGGACAGTAACACTGAAGCTTTCTTT.

The V and J genes are TRBV29-1 and TRBJ1-1; D perhaps matches TRBD1 (6 bases). Trimming stripped 7 bases from V and 0 bases from J, with 12 bases between. The CDR3 sequence is 13 residues long. The germline CDR1 and CDR2 sequences are SQVTM and ANQGSEA. CDR3 amino acids: CSGNRDLNTEAFF. The CDR3 region has the DNA TGCAGCGGTAACAGGGATTTGAACACTGAAGCTTTCTTT. The variable domain in full, with the rest retrieved from reference TRBV29-1 and TRBJ1-1, is SAVISQKPSRDICQRGTSLTIQCQVDSQVTMMFWYRQQPGQSLTLIATANQGSEATYESGFVIDKFPISRPNLTFSTLTVSNMSPEDSSIYLCSGNRDLNTEAFFGQGTRLTVV.

The table lists this clone with a count of one. The chain couples TRBV4-3 to TRBJ1-1; 8 nucleotides agree with TRBD1. Germline lookup yields CDR1 LGHNA and CDR2 YSLEER. The CDR3 is 15 residues long. J lost 7 bases, V lost 1 base, and 8 bases had no gene match. The CDR3 coding sequence is TGCGCCAGCAGCCAAGGGGGACAGGCCCTTTTTGAAGCTTTCTTT. It specifies CASSQGGQALFEAFF.

This chain connects TRBV7-9 to TRBJ1-1; D ambiguous. Germline V CDR1 and CDR2: SEHNR, FQNEAQ (reference sequence). The ends were cut back, 5 bases at V and 1 base at J, with 14 bases in the middle. This CDR3 is built from 15 residues. The CDR3 DNA reads TGTGCCAGCAGCCGTCCGAGGGAGGGGAACACTGAAGCTTTCTTT. Amino acids: CASSRPREGNTEAFF.

The CDR3: CASRERGSYNEQFF. In DNA, the CDR3 is TGTGCCAGTAGAGAAAGAGGTTCCTACAATGAGCAGTTCTTC. The chain couples TRBV19 to TRBJ2-1; no clear D. Germline values: CDR1 LNHDA, CDR2 SQIVND (reference sequence). There are 14 residues in the CDR3. V lost 6 bases and J 1 base, leaving 10 bases between the germline ends. The entire variable domain, with the rest obtained from reference TRBV19 and TRBJ2-1, is as follows: DGGITQSPKYLFRKEGQNVTLSCEQNLNHDAMYWYRQDPGQGLRLIYYSQIVNDFQKGDIAEGYSVSREKKESFPLTVTSAQKNPTAFYLCASRERGSYNEQFFGPGTRLTVL.

The chain uses TRBV20-1 and TRBJ2-5, with D unclear. In germline, CDR1 is DFQATT, CDR2 SNEGSKA (reference sequence). There are 14 residues in the CDR3. V gave up 3 bases and J gave up 5 bases, with 16 bases separating them. The CDR3 loop reads CSASYRNGRETQYF. As DNA, the CDR3 is TGCAGTGCTAGTTACAGAAATGGAAGGGAGACCCAGTACTTC.

The chain couples TRBV11-2 to TRBJ2-1, with 12 positions matching TRBD1. Losses at the gene ends were 5 bases for V and 6 bases for J; bases not matched to a gene: 8. From germline, CDR1 is SGHAT and CDR2 FQNNGV. This CDR3 region has 16 residues. The CDR3 sequence: CASSQAGQGALNEQFF. DNA for the CDR3: TGTGCCAGCAGCCAAGCGGGACAGGGGGCCCTCAATGAGCAGTTCTTC.

The rearrangement links TRBV27 to TRBJ2-7, with D hard to call. The CDR3 has 11 residues. The V gene lost 5 bases and the J gene lost 0 bases, with 2 bases spanning the gap. CDR1 and CDR2 (germline): MNHEY, SMNVEV (reference sequence). Written as DNA, the CDR3 is TGTGCCAGCAGTCGCTCCTACGAGCAGTACTTC. It specifies CASSRSYEQYF.

The chain joins TRBV12-3 or TRBV12-4 to TRBJ2-7; D is ambiguous. Trimming removed 4 bases at V and 2 bases at J, with 9 bases between. The CDR3 has 13 amino acids. Written as DNA, the CDR3 is TGTGCCAGCAGTTCGGAGACCCCCTACGAGCAGTACTTC. It specifies CASSSETPYEQYF.

The gene calls are TRBV4-2 and TRBJ2-4; 9 nucleotides match TRBD2. The CDR3 has 18 amino acids. The V gene's germline CDR1 is LGHNA and CDR2 YNFKEQ. Germline trimming cut 7 bases from V and 0 bases from J; bases unmatched to any gene: 13. The CDR3 loop is CASTHGGGAQLAKNIQYF. CDR3 sequence (DNA): TGTGCCAGCACCCACGGCGGGGGGGCTCAGTTAGCCAAAAACATTCAGTACTTC.

This clone was seen a few times. At one end, the junction sequence differs from germline, possibly due to a read error. This chain links TRBV7-7 with TRBJ2-7, with 12 bases matching TRBD1. Germline V gene lookup returns CDR1 SSHAT and CDR2 FNYEAQ (reference sequence). The length of the CDR3 is 18 residues. The CDR3 spells CASSPPGTGGARSYEQYF. CDR3 DNA sequence: TGTGCTAGCAGCCCACCGGGGACAGGGGGCGCGAGGTCCTACGAGCAGTACTTC.

This chain links TRBV5-8 with TRBJ1-4; no clear D gene. The CDR3 runs to 14 residues. V lost 4 bases to trimming and J lost 0 bases, with 7 bases between them. CDR1 and CDR2 from the germline V gene are SGHTS and YDEGEE. The CDR3 sequence is CASSGGPTNEKLFF. The CDR3 DNA follows: TGTGCCAGCAGCGGTGGGCCAACTAATGAAAAACTGTTTTTT.

A few counts support this clone. The gene calls are TRBV5-1 and TRBJ1-6; D perhaps matches TRBD1 (6 bases). Trimming stripped 1 base from V and 9 bases from J, with 17 bases between. The CDR3 sequence is 16 residues long. Per the germline V gene, CDR1 is SGHRS and CDR2 is YFSETQ. In nucleotides, the CDR3 is TGCGCCAGCAGCTTGATCGCCGACAGGTCCATTTCACCCCTCCACTTT. It codes for CASSLIADRSISPLHF.

The rearrangement links TRBV6-1 to TRBJ1-4; D is ambiguous. The CDR3 length is 13 residues. The V end was cut by 1 base, the J end by 10 bases, with 10 bases between. Germline lookup yields CDR1 MNHNS and CDR2 SASEGT. DNA for the CDR3: TGTGCCAGCAGTGAAGGTCTAGGACTAAAACTGTTTTTT. Translation gives CASSEGLGLKLFF.

J is TRBJ1-1 and V is TRBV14, with D possibly being TRBD1 (5 bases). The CDR3 sequence is 14 residues long. Germline CDR1 is SGHDN and CDR2 is FVKESK. V shed 1 base and J shed 3 bases, with 9 bases lying between them. CDR3 coding DNA: TGTGCCAGCAGCCAAGGGGCAGGGCACACTGAAGCTTTCTTT. It specifies CASSQGAGHTEAFF.

This clone was recorded once. The gene calls are TRBV2 and TRBJ2-4, with 7 bases lining up with TRBD1. Germline values: CDR1 SNHLY, CDR2 FYNNEI. Trimming removed 6 bases from V and 9 bases from J; junction bases left unmatched: 5. The CDR3 loop spans 12 amino acids. CDR3 sequence: CASRIGGGIQYF. In DNA, the CDR3 is TGTGCCAGCAGGATAGGGGGCGGCATTCAGTACTTC.

In DNA, the CDR3 is TGTGCCTGGAGTGGCGTACTGCGGAGAAACACTGAAGCTTTCTTT. Encoded protein: CAWSGVLRRNTEAFF. The chain couples TRBV30 to TRBJ1-1; the D is unclear. Trimming took 1 base from V and 2 from J, leaving 14 bases between them. Germline-derived CDR1 and CDR2 are GTSNPN and SVGIG (reference sequence). The CDR3 runs to 15 residues. Using reference TRBV30 and TRBJ1-1 for the parts outside the CDR3, the full variable domain is SQTIHQWPATLVQPVGSPLSLECTVEGTSNPNLYWYRQAAGRGLQLLFYSVGIGQISSEVPQNLSASRPQDRQFILSSKKLLLSDSGFYLCAWSGVLRRNTEAFFGQGTRLTVV.

The chain couples TRBV5-1 to TRBJ2-1; TRBD2 matches at 12 bases. The CDR3 is made up of 17 amino acids. Germline V gene sequence: CDR1 SGHRS, CDR2 YFSETQ. With 4 bases clipped from V and 4 bases from J, the junction kept 9 bases outside the gene matches. This CDR3 reads CASSPLSGTSGYNEQFF. The CDR3 DNA sequence: TGCGCCAGCAGCCCCCTTTCCGGGACTAGCGGGTACAATGAGCAGTTCTTC. Combining the CDR3 with reference TRBV5-1 and TRBJ2-1 gives the whole variable domain KAGVTQTPRYLIKTRGQQVTLSCSPISGHRSVSWYQQTPGQGLQFLFEYFSETQRNKGNFPGRFSGRQFSNSRSEMNVSTLELGDSALYLCASSPLSGTSGYNEQFFGPGTRLTVL.

The genes are TRBV11-2 and TRBJ2-7; TRBD1 is a possible D gene (5 bases). There are 11 residues in the CDR3. Germline assignment: CDR1 SGHAT and CDR2 FQNNGV. CDR3 amino acids: CAQGPSYEQYF. The CDR3 region has the DNA TGTGCGCAGGGTCCGTCCTACGAGCAGTACTTC.

V usage is TRBV4-1 and J usage is TRBJ1-1, with unresolved D. Trimming removed 2 bases at V and 1 base at J, with 11 bases between. The CDR3 covers 15 residues. Germline CDR1 is MGHRA and CDR2 is YSYEKL. CDR3 residues: CASSQHPSGNTEAFF. As DNA, the CDR3 is TGCGCCAGCAGCCAACACCCTTCAGGGAACACTGAAGCTTTCTTT.

The chain carries TRBV10-1 and TRBJ1-3; D ambiguous. The V gene lost 0 bases and the J gene lost 0 bases, with 15 bases spanning the gap. The CDR3 consists of 18 residues. From germline, CDR1 is WNHNN and CDR2 SYGVQD (reference sequence). In nucleotides, the CDR3 is TGCGCCAGCAGTGAGTCGATTCCGGGTCGGTCCTCTGGAAACACCATATATTTT. It translates to CASSESIPGRSSGNTIYF.